Each of the 14 T cell receptor beta chains below was sequenced from the same sample in a study of response to subunit inactivated influenza vaccine. TCRdb re-called the RT-PCR reads with MiXCR, one entry per CDR3 protein. The sample contains more than 500,000 distinct CDR3 sequences, about 10% of which appear only once. The same sample was also used in a study of T cells expressing NK-cell markers. That work adds: TCR beta cDNA was made by 5'RACE template switching with UMIs.

The sample in question was PBMCs from blood, obtained on the day of vaccination. These receptors were collected from a man aged 50 to 60 who received an inactivated influenza vaccine.

The chain recombines TRBV27 with TRBJ2-7; 9 bases line up with TRBD1. Germline-derived CDR1 and CDR2 are MNHEY and SMNVEV (reference sequence). This CDR3 comprises 15 residues. V dropped 3 bases and J dropped 4; count of bases not matched to a gene: 7. CDR3 region: CASSFSGQGRYEQYF. DNA of the CDR3: TGTGCCAGCAGTTTTAGCGGACAGGGGAGGTACGAGCAGTACTTC.

The CDR3 here is CASSWDGQRTDTQYF. In DNA form, the CDR3 reads TGCGCCAGCAGCTGGGACGGGCAGCGCACAGATACGCAGTATTTT. The genes are TRBV5-1 and TRBJ2-3; D assignment may be TRBD1 or TRBD2 (5 bases each). The germline V gene has CDR1 SGHRS and CDR2 YFSETQ. The V gene lost 3 bases and the J gene lost 1 base, with 12 bases spanning the gap. The CDR3 has 15 amino acids.

On this clonotype: The junction differs from germline at one of its ends, possibly a read error. The rearrangement joins TRBV15 to TRBJ2-2, with no clear D. The germline V gene encodes CDR1 LNHNV and CDR2 YYDKDF (reference sequence). This CDR3 spans 16 amino acids. The CDR3 spells CSTSRDFGDPAGELFF. The DNA of the CDR3 is TGTTCCACCAGCAGAGATTTTGGGGATCCCGCCGGGGAGCTGTTTTTT.

This clonotype showed up just a few times. This sequence joins TRBV15 and TRBJ2-5; D might be TRBD1 (6 bases). Germline V gives CDR1 LNHNV, CDR2 YYDKDF (reference sequence). The CDR3 loop spans 16 amino acids. Trimming removed 0 bases from V and 7 bases from J, with 18 bases in between. DNA for the CDR3: TGTGCCACCAGCAGAGATCCTTTGACAGGCTCGGGGACCCAGTACTTC. Its protein is CATSRDPLTGSGTQYF.

V gene TRBV30 combines with J gene TRBJ2-5, with a possible D match to TRBD2 (6 bases). Between the trimmed V and J ends, which lost 0 bases and 5 bases, there was a span of 7 bases. The length of the CDR3 is 12 residues. CDR1 and CDR2 from the germline V gene are GTSNPN and SVGIG (reference sequence). CDR3 DNA sequence: TGTGCCTGGAGTGTACGGGGGGAGACCCAGTACTTC. The encoded protein is CAWSVRGETQYF.

The J gene is TRBJ2-7, the V gene TRBV4-1, with TRBD2 matching 11 bases. Germline values: CDR1 MGHRA, CDR2 YSYEKL. The CDR3 runs to 17 residues. V was clipped by 0 bases and J by 3 bases; unmatched bases: 7. The CDR3 nucleotides are TGCGCCAGCAGCCAAGAATCACTTACTAGCGGGAGCTACGAGCAGTACTTC. Translating it yields CASSQESLTSGSYEQYF.

Many counts were recorded for this clonotype. The chain combines TRBV20-1 with TRBJ2-5; possible D gene TRBD1, 6 bases. Trimming pared 5 bases from V and 2 bases from J, leaving 15 bases between. Germline V gives CDR1 DFQATT, CDR2 SNEGSKA (reference sequence). The CDR3 sequence is 14 residues long. The CDR3 bases are TGCAGTGCTCCCCGACAGGCTCGGCAAGAGACCCAGTACTTC. Translated: CSAPRQARQETQYF.

The chain recombines TRBV18 with TRBJ2-3; maybe TRBD2 (5 bases). The V end lost 3 bases, the J end lost 11 bases, and 15 bases lay between the germline ends. Germline CDR1 reads KGHSH; CDR2 reads LQKENI. The CDR3 is made up of 13 amino acids. Here the CDR3 DNA reads TGTGCCAGCTCACCCAGCCAGGCCGGGATGCAGTATTTT. Translation gives CASSPSQAGMQYF.

The rearrangement uses TRBV19 and TRBJ1-5, with TRBD1 as a possible D gene (5 bases). This CDR3 has 15 residues. Trimming took 9 bases from V and 2 from J, leaving 17 bases between them. Per germline, CDR1 LNHDA and CDR2 SQIVND (reference sequence). The CDR3 DNA sequence: TGTGCCAGCAGAAAAACAGGAGTAGGCAATCAGCCCCAGCATTTT. Translating it yields CASRKTGVGNQPQHF.

In this sample, this clonotype turned up a few times. V and J are TRBV12-3 or TRBV12-4 and TRBJ2-5; D is possibly TRBD2 (6 bases). Trimming removed 5 bases at V and 1 base at J, with 17 bases between. The CDR3 has 16 residues. CDR3 DNA: TGTGCCAGCAGTCGGGCGGGGAGAGGGGCCCAAGAGACCCAGTACTTC. It translates to CASSRAGRGAQETQYF.

The J gene is TRBJ2-7, the V gene TRBV6-2 or TRBV6-3; either TRBD1 or TRBD2 may supply D (5 bases each). The V gene's germline CDR1 is MNHEY and CDR2 SVGEGT. CDR3 length: 15 residues. V lost 0 bases and J lost 6, with 15 bases in between. The CDR3 reads CASSYSPERGFEQYF. In DNA form, the CDR3 reads TGTGCCAGCAGTTACTCACCTGAGAGGGGCTTCGAGCAGTACTTC.

The V gene is TRBV7-9, the J gene TRBJ2-2, with D unresolved. CDR3 size: 15 residues. Trimming shortened V by 0 bases and J by 0 bases, and 5 bases separated the two germline ends. Germline V gives CDR1 SEHNR, CDR2 FQNEAQ (reference sequence). The CDR3 here is CASSLALANTGELFF. CDR3 coding DNA: TGTGCCAGCAGCTTAGCGCTCGCGAACACCGGGGAGCTGTTTTTT. Full variable domain (rest looked up from reference TRBV7-9 and TRBJ2-2): DTGVSQNPRHKITKRGQNVTFRCDPISEHNRLYWYRQTLGQGPEFLTYFQNEAQLEKSRLLSDRFSAERPKGSFSTLEIQRTEQGDSAMYLCASSLALANTGELFFGEGSRLTVL.

Concerning this clonotype itself: One junction end does not reproduce the germline sequence, and a read error may be involved. The genes are TRBV4-2 and TRBJ1-2, with D hard to call. The CDR3 consists of 17 residues. CDR1 and CDR2 (germline): LGHNA, YNFKEQ. For the CDR3, the DNA is TGTGCCATCAGCCCCGGGATCCGCTGCATTACTAACTATGGCTACACCTTC. Amino acid sequence: CAISPGIRCITNYGYTF.

The chain uses TRBV7-2 and TRBJ1-2; D is uncertain. The CDR3 runs to 12 residues. Trimming took 2 bases from V and 7 from J, leaving 8 bases between them. Looked up from germline, CDR1 is SGHTA and CDR2 is FQGNSA. This chain's CDR3 is CASSLQPTGYTF. The CDR3 nucleotides read TGTGCCAGCAGCTTACAGCCGACTGGCTACACCTTC.